What follows is one TCR beta chain and its context. Mismatch with germline at one junction end may stem from a read error. Here immunoSEQ multiplex PCR was the method, and the copy in TCRdb shows in-frame clones only, minus some. The sample has about 99,000 clones; roughly 84% are singletons. This record comes from a study of blood T cell repertoires in COVID-19. The CDR3 runs to 15 residues. Germline CDR1 is SSHAT and CDR2 is FNYEAQ (reference sequence). The sequenced material came from peripheral blood. This clonotype was sampled from a human donor in a cohort sampled during active COVID-19. The genes are TRBV7-7 and TRBJ2-3; TRBD1 might be the D (6 bases). The CDR3 region has the DNA TGTGCTAGCAGCCCGGGACATGGAGCGACAGATACGCAGTATTTT. Its translation is CASSPGHGATDTQYF.